The clone carrying this T cell receptor (beta chain) was counted at least ten times. TCRdb processed the 5' RACE reads anew with MiXCR; each CDR3 protein has one entry. The repertoire holds tens of thousands of distinct CDR3 sequences, about an eighth seen once, with around 2.9% in the top ten. These data are taken from a study of early T cells in non-severe SARS-CoV-2 infection. V shed 4 bases and J shed 3 bases, with 10 bases lying between them. The CDR3 length is 14 residues. Germline V gene sequence: CDR1 SGHRS, CDR2 YFSETQ. The sequencing here drew on whole blood, taken at baseline. The chain couples TRBV5-1 to TRBJ2-2; tentatively, D is TRBD1 (5 bases). The receptor was isolated from an adult who was a healthcare worker with PCR-confirmed SARS-CoV-2 infection or an uninfected control (not recorded which). CDR3 region: CASSLQDDTGELFF. The CDR3 DNA reads TGCGCCAGCAGCCTACAGGACGACACCGGGGAGCTGTTTTTT.